This is a list of T cell receptor beta chains from one sample in a study of identifying expanded T cells in peripheral blood. The protocol was immunoSEQ multiplex PCR, while the TCRdb copy is restricted to in-frame clones and leaves out a portion. The sample shows 70,000 to 95,000 clones, about nine tenths of them seen only once. The material sequenced was blood. These TCRs come from a person between 18 and 75 years old in good health. Both conserved end residues are trimmed from each CDR3.

j_gene | v_gene | CDR3aa
TRBJ1-2 | TRBV6-1 | ASSERGDRGRDGYT
TRBJ2-3 | TRBV27 | ASSSGDTQY
TRBJ2-3 | TRBV27 | ASSLAQAGTDTQY
TRBJ2-2 | TRBV5-4 | ASRSGPTGELF
TRBJ2-7 | TRBV23-1 | ASSQAGQAVYEQY
TRBJ2-5 | TRBV7-6 | ASSGRLGLETQY
TRBJ1-6 | TRBV5-4 | ASSLERGNSPLH
TRBJ2-5 | TRBV6-1 | ASSGWTSGGSQETQY
TRBJ1-1 | TRBV10-1 | ASSSGQTDTEAF
TRBJ2-1 | TRBV11-2 | ASSLEWAVSYNEQF
TRBJ2-1 | TRBV4-3 | ASSQGGKQF
TRBJ2-7 | TRBV27 | ASSYRSSYEQY
TRBJ2-2 | TRBV7-9 | ASSFPAGGLAGELF
TRBJ2-1 | TRBV19 | ASSITQGITNEQF
TRBJ1-2 | TRBV6-5 | ASSFTGNLAYGYT
TRBJ2-5 | TRBV5-6 | ASILTGGAGTQY
TRBJ1-4 | TRBV4-1 | ASIAIAATNEKLF
TRBJ1-5 | TRBV19 | ASDRDRGLQPQH
TRBJ1-5 | TRBV6-5 | ASRQGNQPQH
TRBJ1-5 | TRBV10-3 | AISVGDQPQH
TRBJ2-1 | TRBV18 | ASSPASGRLHEQF
TRBJ2-7 | TRBV5-5 | ASSPGGVLSSQY
TRBJ2-7 | TRBV7-8 | ASSGSAGVRYEQY
TRBJ2-6 | TRBV30 | AWSVSGANVLT
TRBJ2-1 | TRBV4-2 | ASSQDLGSYNEQF
TRBJ2-5 | TRBV11-1 | ASSRGQGGEETQY
TRBJ1-6 | TRBV30 | AWTSTRDSPLH
TRBJ1-5 | TRBV9 | ASSSRGFRGNQPQH
TRBJ2-1 | TRBV4-3 | ASSQGSASSSYNEQF
TRBJ2-5 | TRBV7-6 | ASSSGLAGETQY
TRBJ2-4 | TRBV9 | ASSVDSGGTFQY
TRBJ1-5 | TRBV7-6 | ASSLEEGEQPQH
TRBJ2-7 | TRBV5-1 | ASSAGLGYEQY
TRBJ1-6 | TRBV6-1 | ASIPIHSNSPLH
TRBJ1-4 | TRBV2 | ASSELERGHEKLF
TRBJ2-3 | TRBV5-6 | ASSLGGERADTQY
TRBJ1-6 | TRBV2 | ASSDGTGHSPLH
TRBJ1-1 | TRBV15 | ATSPRRGEGTEAF
TRBJ1-4 | TRBV30 | AWSNQGRPNEKLF
TRBJ2-1 | TRBV7-3 | ASSLVLAGGNEQF
TRBJ2-7 | TRBV7-9 | ASSTSGGASYEQY
TRBJ1-5 | TRBV19 | ASSPGTNQPQH
TRBJ1-5 | TRBV4-1 | ASSQVVGLRQPQH
TRBJ1-1 | TRBV2 | ASSQENTEAF
TRBJ2-7 | TRBV11-3 | ASSLRDKDDEQY